One sample yielded the 24 T cell receptor beta chains listed below, sequenced in a study of blood T cell repertoires in COVID-19. The table came from immunoSEQ multiplex PCR; TCRdb's copy has only in-frame clones and leaves some out. Of 350,000 or so clones listed, approximately 89% are singletons. Material for sequencing was peripheral blood. These receptors were obtained from a woman aged 55-69 years with COVID-19, enrolled during active disease.

V is TRBV2 and J is TRBJ2-5, with 11 bases that match TRBD1. The CDR3 has 14 amino acids. J was trimmed by 2 bases and V by 5 bases; bases with no gene match: 1. Germline loops: CDR1 SNHLY, CDR2 FYNNEI. DNA of the CDR3: TGTGCCAGCAGTAGGGACAGGGGGCAAGAGACCCAGTACTTC. As protein: CASSRDRGQETQYF.

This rearrangement joins TRBV3-1 (or the pseudogene TRBV3-2) to TRBJ2-7; 8 bases are shared with TRBD2. Germline CDR1 reads LGHDT; CDR2 reads YNNKEL (reference sequence). V gave up 6 bases and J gave up 6 bases; unmatched junction bases: 7. The CDR3 length is 13 residues. The CDR3: CASRRGGKLEQYF. The CDR3 DNA is TGTGCCAGCAGACGCGGGGGGAAACTCGAGCAGTACTTC.

V is TRBV3-1 (or the pseudogene TRBV3-2) and J is TRBJ2-5; no reliable D call. The CDR3 is made up of 14 amino acids. The V gene lost 1 base and the J gene lost 2 bases, with 8 bases spanning the gap. Germline-derived CDR1 and CDR2 are LGHDT and YNNKEL (reference sequence). The CDR3 sequence is CASSQATGQETQYF. CDR3 nucleotides: TGTGCCAGCAGCCAAGCGACTGGACAAGAGACCCAGTACTTC.

V and J are TRBV29-1 and TRBJ1-1; D is unclear. V was clipped by 4 bases and J by 1 base, with 7 bases between them. Germline CDR1 reads SQVTM; CDR2 reads ANQGSEA. The CDR3 length is 12 residues. CDR3 sequence (DNA): TGCAGCGTTGCACATGGGAACACTGAAGCTTTCTTT. It translates to CSVAHGNTEAFF.

V usage is TRBV10-2 and J usage is TRBJ2-3; D is uncertain. Germline V CDR1 and CDR2: WSHSY, SAAADI. With 5 bases removed from V and 1 base from J, the gap between germline ends came to 7 bases. The CDR3 runs to 13 residues. The CDR3 loop reads CASSHSGTDTQYF. CDR3 bases: TGCGCCAGCAGTCATTCAGGCACAGATACGCAGTATTTT.

This sequence joins TRBV6-1 and TRBJ1-5; TRBD1 is a possible D gene (5 bases). The CDR3 sequence is 17 residues long. Trimming stripped 1 base from V and 4 bases from J, with 17 bases between. Germline loops: CDR1 MNHNS, CDR2 SASEGT. The CDR3 protein is CASSEGRRAGGNQPQHF. The DNA for the CDR3 is TGTGCCAGCAGTGAAGGGAGAAGGGCCGGGGGGAATCAGCCCCAGCATTTT.

J is TRBJ2-7 and V is TRBV6-5; possible D gene TRBD2, 6 bases. This CDR3 has 13 residues. Per germline, CDR1 MNHEY and CDR2 SVGAGI. The V gene lost 6 bases and the J gene lost 7 bases, with 16 bases spanning the gap. CDR3 bases: TGTGCCAGCAGCCCCGGGGGACTGGGTGAGCAGTACTTC. Protein sequence: CASSPGGLGEQYF.

The gene calls are TRBV24-1 and TRBJ1-3, with D perhaps matching TRBD1 (5 bases). Germline V gene data show CDR1 as KGHDR and CDR2 as SFDVKD. The CDR3 has 14 residues. V was trimmed by 8 bases and J by 4 bases, leaving 14 bases between them. Here the CDR3 DNA reads TGTGCCACCAACCACGGGGGATCAGGAAACACCATATATTTT. This gives the protein CATNHGGSGNTIYF.

V gene TRBV9 combines with J gene TRBJ2-7; TRBD1 matches at 7 bases. Trimming took 0 bases from V and 0 from J; bases not matched to a gene: 6. The V gene's germline CDR1 is SGDLS and CDR2 YYNGEE. The CDR3 covers 16 residues. The CDR3 bases are TGTGCCAGCAGCGTAGTGGGGGACAGCTACTCCTACGAGCAGTACTTC. Translated: CASSVVGDSYSYEQYF.

The chain carries TRBV28 and TRBJ1-1; D perhaps matches TRBD1 (5 bases). The CDR3 contains 13 residues. Germline V gene data show CDR1 as MDHEN and CDR2 as SYDVKM. V dropped 7 bases and J dropped 1 base, with 10 bases sitting between them. CDR3 nucleotides: TGTGCCAGCACTGGGGCGCCGAACACTGAAGCTTTCTTT. Residues: CASTGAPNTEAFF. Full variable domain (missing parts from reference TRBV28 and TRBJ1-1): DVKVTQSSRYLVKRTGEKVFLECVQDMDHENMFWYRQDPGLGLRLIYFSYDVKMKEKGDIPEGYSVSREKKERFSLILESASTNQTSMYLCASTGAPNTEAFFGQGTRLTVV.

The chain couples TRBV4-1 to TRBJ2-1; D ambiguous. V dropped 0 bases and J dropped 1 base, with 7 bases sitting between them. CDR3 size: 15 residues. Germline lookup yields CDR1 MGHRA and CDR2 YSYEKL. The CDR3 bases are TGCGCCAGCAGCCAAGAAGGCAGGTCCTACAATGAGCAGTTCTTC. Residues: CASSQEGRSYNEQFF.

The chain joins TRBV27 to TRBJ1-6; no definite D call. This CDR3 contains 15 residues. From germline, CDR1 is MNHEY and CDR2 SMNVEV (reference sequence). Trimming took 0 bases from V and 8 from J, leaving 11 bases between them. The CDR3 spells CASSLSYRIDSPLHF. In DNA, the CDR3 is TGTGCCAGCAGTTTATCTTACAGAATTGATTCACCCCTCCACTTT.

The V gene is TRBV4-1, the J gene TRBJ1-2; 11 nucleotides agree with TRBD1. This CDR3 comprises 15 residues. Germline CDR1 is MGHRA and CDR2 is YSYEKL. With V trimmed by 1 base and J by 8 bases, 6 bases remained unmatched. CDR3 DNA sequence: TGCGCCAGCAGCCAAGCTCAGGACAGGGGGCTCGGCTACACCTTC. It is translated as CASSQAQDRGLGYTF.

The chain couples TRBV10-2 to TRBJ1-5; the match to TRBD1 covers 9 bases. The V segment lost 6 bases and the J segment 6 bases; nucleotides outside the gene matches: 6. CDR1 and CDR2 (germline): WSHSY, SAAADI. This CDR3 spans 14 amino acids. The CDR3 here is CASSGQGRPQPQHF. CDR3 coding DNA: TGCGCCAGCAGCGGACAGGGGAGGCCTCAGCCCCAGCATTTT.

This clone occurred a few times. This chain uses TRBV10-3 with TRBJ2-5, with D possibly TRBD1 on 7 matching bases. Germline values: CDR1 ENHRY, CDR2 SYGVKD. The V end was cut by 3 bases, the J end by 4 bases, with 18 bases between. This CDR3 region has 16 residues. The CDR3 sequence is CAISDAEAGGGETQYF. The CDR3, as DNA: TGTGCCATCAGTGACGCCGAGGCAGGGGGAGGAGAGACCCAGTACTTC.

This CDR3 is CAISERNSLAGGPETQYF. The CDR3 DNA is TGTGCCATCAGTGAGAGGAATTCTCTAGCGGGGGGGCCAGAGACCCAGTACTTC. V and J are TRBV10-3 and TRBJ2-5, with 12 nucleotides matching TRBD2. Trimming cost V 2 bases and J 4 bases; bases outside gene matches: 11. This CDR3 is built from 18 residues. Germline values: CDR1 ENHRY, CDR2 SYGVKD.

The chain carries TRBV6-5 and TRBJ2-1; the match to TRBD1 covers 8 bases. V lost 6 bases to trimming and J lost 13 bases; unmatched junction nucleotides: 17. This CDR3 has 15 amino acids. Germline V gene sequence: CDR1 MNHEY, CDR2 SVGAGI. CDR3 sequence: CASRDQGAVPPNQFF. As DNA, the CDR3 is TGTGCCAGCAGGGATCAGGGGGCGGTGCCCCCTAATCAGTTCTTC.

The J gene is TRBJ2-7, the V gene TRBV29-1, with D tentatively TRBD1 (5 bases). Germline V CDR1 and CDR2: SQVTM, ANQGSEA. The CDR3 sequence is 13 residues long. V shed 5 bases and J shed 6 bases, with 17 bases lying between them. This chain's CDR3 is CSVRPPNRSEQYF. The CDR3 DNA sequence: TGCAGCGTTAGGCCCCCGAACAGGTCCGAGCAGTACTTC.

CDR3 protein: CASSPQWYNEQFF. In nucleotides, the CDR3 is TGCGCCAGCAGCCCCCAGTGGTACAATGAGCAGTTCTTC. This chain connects TRBV5-1 to TRBJ2-1; D not certain. CDR1 is SGHRS, CDR2 YFSETQ, per germline. This CDR3 is built from 13 residues. V was clipped by 4 bases and J by 4 bases, with 9 bases between them.

This clone occurred once. This chain connects TRBV18 to TRBJ1-4; D not certain. The germline gives CDR1 KGHSH, CDR2 LQKENI. V shed 4 bases and J shed 7 bases, with 7 bases lying between them. The CDR3 has 12 amino acids. CDR3 in amino acids: CASSLRIEKLFF. CDR3 nucleotide sequence: TGTGCCAGCTCACTGAGGATTGAAAAACTGTTTTTT.

This chain joins TRBV13 and TRBJ2-3; 10 bases are shared with TRBD1. CDR3 length: 18 residues. Germline V CDR1 and CDR2: PRHDT, FYEKMQ (reference sequence). With V trimmed by 1 base and J by 5 bases, 12 bases remained unmatched. The CDR3 is CASSLVLSGTGVGDTQYF. The CDR3 coding sequence is TGTGCCAGCAGCTTAGTTTTGTCCGGGACAGGGGTGGGAGATACGCAGTATTTT.

The CDR3 DNA reads as TGTGCCAGCAACAAGACAGGGGACTCACCCCTCCACTTT. As protein: CASNKTGDSPLHF. This chain joins TRBV12-3 or TRBV12-4 and TRBJ1-6; 8 bases align to TRBD1. The J segment lost 10 bases and the V segment lost 7 bases, leaving 6 bases of the junction unmatched. This CDR3 is built from 13 residues.

This clone was recorded a few times. This rearrangement joins TRBV12-3 or TRBV12-4 to TRBJ1-5; D unclear. V lost 2 bases and J lost 5, with 7 bases in between. The CDR3 loop spans 13 amino acids. The CDR3 sequence is CASSLRRDQPQHF. CDR3 nucleotide sequence: TGTGCCAGCAGTTTACGGAGGGATCAGCCCCAGCATTTT.

V is TRBV7-3 and J is TRBJ1-1, with no clear D. The germline gives CDR1 SGHTA, CDR2 FQGTGA. The CDR3 extends over 13 amino acids. V lost 0 bases to trimming and J lost 7 bases, with 9 bases between them. As DNA, the CDR3 is TGTGCCAGCAGCTTAACGAGCGGCCGTGAAGCTTTCTTT. It translates to CASSLTSGREAFF.